The entry that follows covers one TCR beta chain sequence. The entry originates in a study of cytomegalovirus exposure and HLA in healthy donors. Between the trimmed V and J ends, which lost 3 bases and 10 bases, there was a span of 6 bases. The CDR3 loop spans 11 amino acids. From germline, CDR1 is MNHNS and CDR2 SASEGT. Vbeta (60) and Jbeta (13) primers were used in the PCR. The method was immunoSEQ multiplex PCR; TCRdb's version includes in-frame clones alone and lacks a portion of them. The data contain approximately 210,000 clones, about three quarters of them singletons. Sequences were obtained from PBMCs. This TCR came from a woman aged 40 to 50 in good health and CMV-seronegative. The rearrangement joins TRBV6-1 to TRBJ1-4; D not certain. In nucleotides, the CDR3 is TGTGCCAGCAGTGAGGCTGGAAAACTGTTTTTT. Protein product: CASSEAGKLFF.